Below are 28 T cell receptor beta chains sequenced from a single sample in a study of cytomegalovirus exposure and HLA in healthy donors. The PCR had 60 Vbeta and 13 Jbeta primers. The repertoire was sequenced with immunoSEQ multiplex PCR; TCRdb's copy has only in-frame clones and lacks some. This table lists 90,000 to 120,000 clones. Sequenced input: PBMCs. These receptors were collected from a man between 45 and 60 years old in good health and CMV-seronegative.

This chain links TRBV14 with TRBJ1-2; a possible D gene is TRBD1 (5 bases). This CDR3 is built from 13 residues. Germline CDR1 SGHDN, CDR2 FVKESK. The V end was cut by 3 bases, the J end by 2 bases, with 7 bases between. The CDR3 region is CASSQAGNYGYTF. CDR3 bases: TGTGCCAGCAGCCAGGCAGGGAACTATGGCTACACCTTC.

The chain carries TRBV7-3 and TRBJ2-2, with 9 bases aligning to TRBD2. The CDR3 consists of 15 residues. Germline CDR1 is SGHTA and CDR2 is FQGTGA. With 5 bases clipped from V and 4 bases from J, the junction kept 5 bases outside the gene matches. In nucleotides, the CDR3 is TGTGCCAGCAGCCAGGCAGCGGGAGGCACCGGGGAGCTGTTTTTT. It encodes CASSQAAGGTGELFF.

The chain carries TRBV30 and TRBJ2-3; 7 nucleotides line up with TRBD2. Germline trimming cut 6 bases from V and 7 bases from J; bases unmatched to any gene: 16. CDR1 and CDR2 (germline): GTSNPN, SVGIG (reference sequence). The CDR3 has 15 residues. In nucleotides, the CDR3 is TGTGCCTGCCAAACTAGCGCCCGGGCGTGGAATACGCAGTATTTT. Translation gives CACQTSARAWNTQYF.

J is TRBJ2-1 and V is TRBV5-1; 7 bases are a match to TRBD2. V gave up 4 bases and J gave up 0 bases; unmatched junction bases: 4. The CDR3 has 15 residues. Germline values: CDR1 SGHRS, CDR2 YFSETQ. The CDR3 nucleotides read TGCGCCAGCAGCCCGGAGCGGGGCTCCTACAATGAGCAGTTCTTC. Protein: CASSPERGSYNEQFF.

The rearrangement links TRBV5-1 to TRBJ2-1, with 7 positions matching TRBD2. Trimming took 4 bases from V and 0 from J; bases not matched to a gene: 4. The CDR3 has 15 residues. Germline lookup yields CDR1 SGHRS and CDR2 YFSETQ. CDR3 sequence reads: CASSKRDRSYNEQFF. In DNA form, the CDR3 reads TGCGCCAGCAGCAAGCGGGACCGCTCCTACAATGAGCAGTTCTTC.

The rearrangement joins TRBV2 to TRBJ2-1; 11 bases fit TRBD2. The V gene end was trimmed by 6 bases and the J gene end by 6 bases; junction bases not matched to a gene: 4. The CDR3 covers 14 residues. CDR1 SNHLY and CDR2 FYNNEI come from the germline V gene. CDR3 sequence: CASRVAGGLNEQFF. Written as DNA, the CDR3 is TGTGCCAGCAGAGTAGCGGGGGGGCTCAATGAGCAGTTCTTC.

This chain joins TRBV2 and TRBJ2-7; TRBD1 agrees at 9 bases. CDR1 SNHLY and CDR2 FYNNEI come from the germline V gene. The CDR3 runs 15 residues. The ends lost 6 bases at V and 4 bases at J; junction bases unmatched: 10. CDR3 in DNA: TGTGCCAGCAGCCCGACGACAGGGGGGGATTACGAGCAGTACTTC. This sequence encodes CASSPTTGGDYEQYF.

The rearrangement uses TRBV27 and TRBJ1-5; the D gene is possibly TRBD1 (5 bases). CDR3 length: 14 amino acids. Germline loops: CDR1 MNHEY, CDR2 SMNVEV (reference sequence). Deletions cut 10 bases from V and 4 bases from J, with 17 bases between. The CDR3 DNA is TGTGCCACCAGACAGTCGGGAATTAATCAGCCCCAGCATTTT. Translated: CATRQSGINQPQHF.

The chain has TRBV4-3 and TRBJ2-2; D is unresolved. The germline gives CDR1 LGHNA, CDR2 YSLEER. Trimming cost V 0 bases and J 4 bases, with 12 bases left between them. This CDR3 is built from 16 residues. DNA for the CDR3: TGCGCCAGCAGCCAAGAATATAGCTTCGGCACCGGGGAGCTGTTTTTT. Amino acid sequence: CASSQEYSFGTGELFF.

The chain employs TRBV10-2 and TRBJ2-7; D may be TRBD1 (6 bases). The CDR3 is 17 residues long. The germline gives CDR1 WSHSY, CDR2 SAAADI. The V end lost 3 bases, the J end lost 3 bases, and 21 bases lay between the germline ends. The CDR3: CASSDFVLRGQLYEQYF. DNA for the CDR3: TGCGCCAGCAGTGATTTCGTCCTCCGAGGACAGCTCTACGAGCAGTACTTC.

This rearrangement joins TRBV27 to TRBJ2-1, with a weak D call TRBD1 (5 bases). The CDR3 spans 14 residues. Per the germline V gene, CDR1 is MNHEY and CDR2 is SMNVEV (reference sequence). V was cut by 9 bases and J by 2 bases, with 14 bases left in between. CDR3 sequence (DNA): TGTGCCAGTGGGGCGGCAAGCACCTACAATGAGCAGTTCTTC. Protein sequence: CASGAASTYNEQFF.

CDR3 region: CASSPITGYSNQPQHF. The CDR3 DNA follows: TGTGCCAGCAGCCCCATCACAGGTTATAGCAATCAGCCCCAGCATTTT. The chain combines TRBV27 with TRBJ1-5, with TRBD1 as a possible D gene (5 bases). The germline V gene has CDR1 MNHEY and CDR2 SMNVEV (reference sequence). This CDR3 comprises 16 residues. V was clipped by 6 bases and J by 0 bases, with 15 bases between them.

DNA of the CDR3: TGTGCCAGCACCTGGGCAGGGAGGGCTTTCTTT. Translated, it gives CASTWAGRAFF. The rearrangement uses TRBV27 and TRBJ1-1; a weak D match, TRBD1 (5 bases). There are 11 residues in the CDR3. The germline gives CDR1 MNHEY, CDR2 SMNVEV (reference sequence). Trimming left V 7 bases short and J 11 bases short, with 14 bases between.

The CDR3 DNA follows: TGTGCCAGCTTATCCGGGACTAGCGGACCCAGGGGTGAGCAGTTCTTC. The encoded protein is CASLSGTSGPRGEQFF. This sequence joins TRBV9 and TRBJ2-1, with TRBD2 matching over 11 bases. In germline, CDR1 is SGDLS, CDR2 YYNGEE. V lost 7 bases and J lost 9; bases outside the gene matches: 15. This CDR3 has 16 amino acids.

This rearrangement joins TRBV6-6 to TRBJ1-1; D possibly corresponds to TRBD1 (5 bases). Trimming left V 4 bases short and J 1 base short, with 7 bases between. The germline V gene encodes CDR1 MNHNY and CDR2 SVGAGI (reference sequence). The CDR3 length is 13 residues. The CDR3 bases are TGTGCCAGCAGTTCGACAGAGAACACTGAAGCTTTCTTT. Amino acid sequence: CASSSTENTEAFF.

V gene TRBV18 combines with J gene TRBJ1-5; TRBD1 matches 9 bases. V dropped 5 bases and J dropped 4; count of bases not matched to a gene: 3. The germline CDR1 and CDR2 sequences are KGHSH and LQKENI. The CDR3 totals 14 residues. CDR3 DNA: TGTGCCAGCTCATCAGGACAGGGGAATCAGCCCCAGCATTTT. Translating it yields CASSSGQGNQPQHF.

The chain carries TRBV29-1 and TRBJ2-3, with a tentative D call TRBD1 (5 bases). Trimming shortened V by 2 bases and J by 3 bases, and 12 bases separated the two germline ends. Germline V gives CDR1 SQVTM, CDR2 ANQGSEA. The CDR3 covers 14 residues. The CDR3: CSVETGRGTDTQYF. The CDR3 DNA follows: TGCAGCGTTGAAACAGGTCGTGGGACAGATACGCAGTATTTT.

The chain is built from TRBV4-3 and TRBJ2-7; 7 positions match TRBD1. The CDR3 sequence is 15 residues long. Trimming took 1 base from V and 3 from J; bases not matched to a gene: 6. The V gene's germline CDR1 is LGHNA and CDR2 YSLEER. CDR3 DNA: TGCGCCAGCAGCCAAGGGACAGGATGGGACTACGAGCAGTACTTC. Its protein is CASSQGTGWDYEQYF.

The V call is TRBV19, the J call TRBJ2-7; the match to TRBD2 covers 8 bases. The length of the CDR3 is 14 residues. V lost 7 bases and J lost 1; bases outside the gene matches: 6. Looked up from germline, CDR1 is LNHDA and CDR2 is SQIVND (reference sequence). The CDR3 nucleotides read TGTGCCAGTAATCCTACTAGCGGTTCCTACGAGCAGTACTTC. It encodes CASNPTSGSYEQYF.

V usage is TRBV6-5 and J usage is TRBJ2-1; 11 nucleotides match TRBD2. J was trimmed by 3 bases and V by 6 bases; bases with no gene match: 4. This CDR3 is 15 amino acids long. Germline loops: CDR1 MNHEY, CDR2 SVGAGI. The CDR3 here is CASRPLAGGYNEQFF. The CDR3 DNA sequence: TGTGCCAGCAGGCCCCTAGCGGGAGGCTACAATGAGCAGTTCTTC.

The chain joins TRBV5-5 to TRBJ2-7, with TRBD2 as a possible D gene (6 bases). Between the trimmed V and J ends, which lost 4 bases and 5 bases, there was a span of 19 bases. The CDR3 is 15 residues long. Germline V gives CDR1 SGHKS, CDR2 YYEKEE (reference sequence). CDR3 nucleotide sequence: TGTGCCAGCAGCCCGTCCGGACTAAGAATCCACGAGCAGTACTTC. It codes for CASSPSGLRIHEQYF. Together with reference TRBV5-5 and TRBJ2-7, the CDR3 gives the full variable domain: DAGVTQSPTHLIKTRGQQVTLRCSPISGHKSVSWYQQVLGQGPQFIFQYYEKEERGRGNFPDRFSARQFPNYSSELNVNALLLGDSALYLCASSPSGLRIHEQYFGPGTRLTVT.

The chain is built from TRBV6-1 and TRBJ2-7, with D tentatively TRBD1 (5 bases). The germline CDR1 and CDR2 sequences are MNHNS and SASEGT. The CDR3 has 13 residues. The germline V and J ends were trimmed by 7 bases and 4 bases, with 14 bases remaining between them. This CDR3 reads CASKGPSEYEQYF. CDR3 coding DNA: TGTGCCAGCAAGGGGCCAAGCGAGTACGAGCAGTACTTC.

Comment on this clone: The junction and the germline gene differ at one end; a read error may be behind it. The gene calls are TRBV7-9 and TRBJ2-1; 9 nucleotides agree with TRBD2. Germline CDR1 SEHNR, CDR2 FQNEAQ (reference sequence). The CDR3 loop spans 13 amino acids. The CDR3 protein is CASTLAGAYEQFF. CDR3 DNA: TGTGCCAGCACCTTAGCGGGAGCCTATGAGCAGTTCTTC.

The chain carries TRBV6-5 and TRBJ2-6, with D unresolved. Deletions cut 4 bases from V and 2 bases from J, with 12 bases between. CDR1 MNHEY and CDR2 SVGAGI come from the germline V gene. The CDR3 runs 16 residues. This chain's CDR3 is CASSFDTSAGANVLTF. DNA of the CDR3: TGTGCCAGCAGTTTTGACACCTCCGCTGGGGCCAACGTCCTGACTTTC.

The V gene is TRBV7-9, the J gene TRBJ2-7, with 7 bases lining up with TRBD1. J was trimmed by 6 bases and V by 3 bases; bases with no gene match: 14. Germline CDR1 is SEHNR and CDR2 is FQNEAQ (reference sequence). The CDR3 sequence is 16 residues long. The CDR3, as DNA: TGTGCCAGCAGCTTCCCCGGACAGGACCCTCTTCTCGAGCAGTACTTC. Protein sequence: CASSFPGQDPLLEQYF. Filled out from reference TRBV7-9 and TRBJ2-7, the complete variable domain reads DTGVSQNPRHKITKRGQNVTFRCDPISEHNRLYWYRQTLGQGPEFLTYFQNEAQLEKSRLLSDRFSAERPKGSFSTLEIQRTEQGDSAMYLCASSFPGQDPLLEQYFGPGTRLTVT.

This chain connects TRBV11-2 to TRBJ1-1, with a tentative D call TRBD1 (6 bases). From germline, CDR1 is SGHAT and CDR2 FQNNGV. V was cut by 7 bases and J by 2 bases, with 14 bases left in between. The CDR3 contains 14 residues. The DNA of the CDR3 is TGTGCCAGCACCCACGGGGGGCGAAACACTGAAGCTTTCTTT. This gives the protein CASTHGGRNTEAFF.

The chain uses TRBV29-1 and TRBJ1-1; D is ambiguous. Germline V lookup: CDR1 SQVTM, CDR2 ANQGSEA. The CDR3 has 14 residues. The V gene lost 5 bases and the J gene lost 5 bases, with 18 bases spanning the gap. CDR3 amino acids: CSVSRRLEKTEAFF. The CDR3 coding sequence is TGCAGCGTTTCCCGACGGCTAGAAAAGACTGAAGCTTTCTTT.

The rearrangement uses TRBV6-4 and TRBJ1-2; D is ambiguous. V lost 0 bases and J 7 bases, leaving 6 bases between the germline ends. Germline values: CDR1 MRHNA, CDR2 SNTAGT. This CDR3 comprises 12 residues. CDR3 residues: CASSDSTSGYTF. DNA of the CDR3: TGTGCCAGCAGTGACTCTACAAGTGGCTACACCTTC.